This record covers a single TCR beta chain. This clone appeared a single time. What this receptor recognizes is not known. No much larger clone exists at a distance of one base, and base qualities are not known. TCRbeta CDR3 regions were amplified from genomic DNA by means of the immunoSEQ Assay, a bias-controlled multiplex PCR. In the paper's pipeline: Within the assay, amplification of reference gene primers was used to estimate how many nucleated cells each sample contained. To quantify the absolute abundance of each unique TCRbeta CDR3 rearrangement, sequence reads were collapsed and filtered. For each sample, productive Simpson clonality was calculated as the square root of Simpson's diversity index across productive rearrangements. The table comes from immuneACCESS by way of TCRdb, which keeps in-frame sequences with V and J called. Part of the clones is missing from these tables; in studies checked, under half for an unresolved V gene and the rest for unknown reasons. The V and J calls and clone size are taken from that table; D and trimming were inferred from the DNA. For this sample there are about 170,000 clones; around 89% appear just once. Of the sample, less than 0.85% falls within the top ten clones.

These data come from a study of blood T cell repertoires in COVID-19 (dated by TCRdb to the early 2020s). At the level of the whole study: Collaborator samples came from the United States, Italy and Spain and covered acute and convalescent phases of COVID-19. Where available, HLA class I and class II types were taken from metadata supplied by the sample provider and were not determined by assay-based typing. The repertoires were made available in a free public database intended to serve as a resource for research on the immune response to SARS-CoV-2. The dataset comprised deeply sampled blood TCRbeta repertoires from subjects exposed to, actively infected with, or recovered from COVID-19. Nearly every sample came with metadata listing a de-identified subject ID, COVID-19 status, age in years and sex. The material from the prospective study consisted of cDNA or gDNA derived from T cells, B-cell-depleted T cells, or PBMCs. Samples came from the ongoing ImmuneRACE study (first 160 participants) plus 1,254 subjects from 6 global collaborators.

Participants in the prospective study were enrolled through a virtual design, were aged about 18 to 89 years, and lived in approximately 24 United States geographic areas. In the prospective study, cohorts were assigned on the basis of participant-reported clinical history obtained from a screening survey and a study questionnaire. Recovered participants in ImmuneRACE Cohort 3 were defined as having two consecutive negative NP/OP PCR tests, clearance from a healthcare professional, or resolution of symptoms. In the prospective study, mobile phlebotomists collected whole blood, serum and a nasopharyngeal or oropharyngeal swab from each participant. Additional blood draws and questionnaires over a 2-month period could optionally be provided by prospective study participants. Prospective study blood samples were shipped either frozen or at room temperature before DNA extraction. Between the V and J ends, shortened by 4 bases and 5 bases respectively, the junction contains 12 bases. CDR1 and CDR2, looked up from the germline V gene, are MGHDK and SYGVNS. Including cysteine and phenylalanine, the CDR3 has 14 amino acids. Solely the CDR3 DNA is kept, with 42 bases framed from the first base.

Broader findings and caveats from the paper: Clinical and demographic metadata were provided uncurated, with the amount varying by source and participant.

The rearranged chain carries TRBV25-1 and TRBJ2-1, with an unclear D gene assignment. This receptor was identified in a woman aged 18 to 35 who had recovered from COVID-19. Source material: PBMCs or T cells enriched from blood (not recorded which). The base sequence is TGTGCCAGCAGTGGACGGCTTCGGGACAATGAGCAGTTCTTC. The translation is CASSGRLRDNEQFF.